This T cell receptor beta chain was observed in a study of T cell repertoires in cytomegalovirus infection. In the study overall: Public TCR beta signatures marked donors with CMV infection and the matching HLA.

Study-wide results and caveats: The study identified carriers of CMV plus the relevant HLA from cumulative public TCR beta family frequency. HLA-C-restricted CMV clonotypes gave the most frequent clonotype in two of eight donors.

Each CDR3 protein gets one entry after TCRdb re-called the reads with MiXCR. The data contain around 450,000 distinct CDR3 sequences, roughly a third of them seen just once; the ten biggest clones take up roughly 13%. CDR1 and CDR2 (germline): SGHTA, FQGNSA. V lost 4 bases to trimming and J lost 1 base; unmatched junction nucleotides: 7. The CDR3 contains 16 residues. This clonotype was seen repeatedly, ten times or more. Its antigen is not identified. Sequencing was performed on PBMCs. V gene TRBV7-2 combines with J gene TRBJ2-7; 10 positions match TRBD2. The receptor was derived from a human donor in good health (CMV status not recorded). Some clones in this sample may be carry-over from other donors' samples. The CDR3 nucleotides are TGTGCCAGCAGCTCCCCTGGACTAGCGGCTTCCTACGAGCAGTACTTC. This sequence encodes CASSSPGLAASYEQYF.